Described below is a single T cell receptor (beta chain) sequence and its context. Its antigen is still unknown. Time point noted: cycle 4 day 1 (C4D1), after less than seven weeks of nivolumab. Relapses following autologous stem cell transplantation were seen in all patients, with brentuximab vedotin exposure varying. Between the trimmed V and J ends, which lost 6 bases and 0 bases, there was a span of 9 bases. Germline V gene sequence: CDR1 MNHEY, CDR2 SMNVEV (reference sequence). This CDR3 region has 14 residues. These data come from a study of PD-1 blockade in classical Hodgkin lymphoma. Study results and caveats: Baseline TCR diversity was reportedly lower in newly diagnosed patients than healthy donors.

Clones were sequenced by immunoSEQ multiplex PCR, and TCRdb holds only the in-frame ones, with some missing. Among thousands of clones, around 66% were seen once, and the ten largest hold around 27%. V gene TRBV27 combines with J gene TRBJ1-5, with D hard to call. This TCR was sampled from a human donor with classical Hodgkin lymphoma. This material consisted of peripheral blood mononuclear cells (PBMCs), taken before the fourth cycle of nivolumab. This chain's CDR3 is CASSPQNSNQPQHF. CDR3 in DNA: TGTGCCAGCAGCCCGCAGAATAGCAATCAGCCCCAGCATTTT.